The 4 T cell receptor beta chains below were found in one sample sequenced in a study of T cells after yellow fever vaccination. In TCRdb, the 5' RACE reads were re-called with MiXCR into one record per CDR3 protein. The sample has approximately 120,000 distinct CDR3 sequences, 6% to 8% seen once. The input for sequencing was CD4+ T cells sorted from PBMCs, taken roughly 10 days after the first yellow fever vaccination. The receptors stem from a man younger than 35 who received the YFV17D yellow fever vaccine.

This clonotype was seen more than once but under ten times. The chain has TRBV20-1 and TRBJ2-7; 12 bases align to TRBD1. The CDR3 covers 14 residues. After removal of 4 bases from V and 2 bases from J, the junction contained 3 bases not matched to a gene. The germline CDR1 and CDR2 sequences are DFQATT and SNEGSKA (reference sequence). Here the CDR3 DNA reads TGCAGTGCTATTGGGACAGGGGGCACCTACGAGCAGTACTTC. Translated: CSAIGTGGTYEQYF.

In its sample, this clonotype was seen many times. V usage is TRBV12-3 or TRBV12-4 and J usage is TRBJ1-1; D gene unclear. The ends were cut back, 5 bases at V and 0 bases at J, with 7 bases in the middle. The CDR3 is 13 amino acids. CDR3: CASSLVMNTEAFF. The DNA of the CDR3 is TGTGCCAGCAGTCTCGTTATGAACACTGAAGCTTTCTTT.

CDR3 coding DNA: TGTGCCAGCAGCCCAGGCTGGGAGGCAGGGGATGCCGGGGAGCTGTTTTTT. Amino acid sequence: CASSPGWEAGDAGELFF. The chain combines TRBV7-9 with TRBJ2-2; either TRBD1 or TRBD2 may supply D (6 bases each). From germline, CDR1 is SEHNR and CDR2 FQNEAQ (reference sequence). V dropped 5 bases and J dropped 6 bases, with 22 bases sitting between them. CDR3 size: 17 residues.

This clonotype was recorded many times. V usage is TRBV7-3 and J usage is TRBJ2-1, with D perhaps matching TRBD2 (6 bases). The CDR3 is 15 residues long. Trimming removed 6 bases from V and 7 bases from J, with 19 bases in between. The germline CDR1 and CDR2 sequences are SGHTA and FQGTGA. CDR3 sequence: CASRPPGGSGNEQFF. CDR3 sequence (DNA): TGTGCCAGCAGACCACCCGGCGGCAGCGGGAATGAGCAGTTCTTC.